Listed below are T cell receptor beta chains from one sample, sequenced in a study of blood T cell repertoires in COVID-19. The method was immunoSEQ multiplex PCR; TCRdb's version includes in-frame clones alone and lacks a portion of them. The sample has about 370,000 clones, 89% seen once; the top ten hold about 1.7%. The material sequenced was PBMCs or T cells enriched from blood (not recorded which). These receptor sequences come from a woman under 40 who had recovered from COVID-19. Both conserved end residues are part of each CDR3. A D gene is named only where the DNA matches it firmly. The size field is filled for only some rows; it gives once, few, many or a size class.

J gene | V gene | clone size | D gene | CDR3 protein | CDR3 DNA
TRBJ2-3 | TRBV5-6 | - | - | CASSSIELVDTQYF | TGTGCCAGCAGCTCTATCGAACTAGTAGATACGCAGTATTTT
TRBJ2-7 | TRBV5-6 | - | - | CASSLSRGSIYEQYF | TGTGCCAGCAGCTTGTCAAGGGGTTCTATCTACGAGCAGTACTTC
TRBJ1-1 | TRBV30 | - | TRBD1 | CASDRSYSTEAFF | TGTGCCTCGGACAGGTCCTACAGCACTGAAGCTTTCTTT
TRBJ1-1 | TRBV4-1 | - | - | CASSQVGSWEAFF | TGCGCCAGCAGCCAAGTGGGGAGCTGGGAAGCTTTCTTT
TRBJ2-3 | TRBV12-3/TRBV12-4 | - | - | CASSYPATDTQYF | TGTGCCAGCAGTTATCCCGCGACAGATACGCAGTATTTT
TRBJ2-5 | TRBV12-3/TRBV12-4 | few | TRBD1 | CASSQVQGETQYF | TGTGCCAGCAGTCAAGTACAGGGGGAGACCCAGTACTTC
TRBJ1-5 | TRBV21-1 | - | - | CASSKGGTEPHQPQHF | TGTGCCAGCAGCAAAGGAGGGACAGAACCCCATCAGCCCCAGCATTTT
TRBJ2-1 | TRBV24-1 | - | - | CATSDFLSHNEQFF | TGTGCCACCAGTGATTTTCTAAGCCACAATGAGCAGTTCTTC
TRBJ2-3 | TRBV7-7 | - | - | CASSLASADTQYF | TGTGCTAGCAGCTTAGCTAGTGCAGATACGCAGTATTTT
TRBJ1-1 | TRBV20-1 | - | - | CSASRKQQAFF | TGCAGTGCTAGTAGGAAACAGCAAGCTTTCTTT
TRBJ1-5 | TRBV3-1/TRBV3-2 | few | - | CASSQSGLKSPQHF | TGTGCCAGCAGCCAAAGCGGGCTGAAGTCGCCCCAGCATTTT
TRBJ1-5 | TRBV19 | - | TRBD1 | CASTARGQNLQPQHF | TGTGCCAGTACCGCCAGGGGACAGAATCTTCAGCCCCAGCATTTT
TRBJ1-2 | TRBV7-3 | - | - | CASSPDGANYGYTF | TGTGCCAGCAGCCCTGACGGGGCTAACTATGGCTACACCTTC
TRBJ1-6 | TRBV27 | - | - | CASSFLVPGSPLHF | TGTGCCAGCAGTTTCTTGGTTCCAGGTTCACCCCTCCACTTT
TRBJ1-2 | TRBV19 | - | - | CASSIVGANPGGYTF | TGTGCCAGTAGTATAGTCGGTGCCAACCCCGGTGGCTACACCTTC
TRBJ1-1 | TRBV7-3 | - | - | CASSLIAGNTEAFF | TGTGCCAGCAGCCTAATCGCGGGGAACACTGAAGCTTTCTTT
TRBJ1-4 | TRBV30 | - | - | CAWSVAGELFF | TGTGCCTGGAGTGTGGCGGGAGAACTGTTTTTT
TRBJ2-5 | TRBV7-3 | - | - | CASSYGSGETQYF | TGTGCCAGCAGCTACGGGAGTGGCGAGACCCAGTACTTC
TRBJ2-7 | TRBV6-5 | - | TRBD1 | CASRRQGGTYEQYF | TGTGCCAGCAGACGACAGGGTGGGACCTACGAGCAGTACTTC
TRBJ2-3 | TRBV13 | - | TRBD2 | CASSLAGGGTQYF | TGTGCCAGCAGTTTAGCGGGGGGAGGTACGCAGTATTTT
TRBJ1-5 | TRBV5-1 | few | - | CASSLGGQVYQPQHF | TGCGCCAGCAGCTTGGGAGGGCAGGTCTACCAGCCCCAGCATTTT
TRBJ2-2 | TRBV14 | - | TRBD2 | CASSQFSGRATGELFF | TGTGCCAGCAGCCAATTTAGCGGGAGGGCCACCGGGGAGCTGTTTTTT
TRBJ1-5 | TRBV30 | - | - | CAWASYSNQPQHF | TGTGCCTGGGCAAGCTATAGCAATCAGCCCCAGCATTTT
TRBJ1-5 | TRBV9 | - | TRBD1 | CASSVAGQPHQPQHF | TGTGCCAGCAGCGTAGCGGGACAGCCGCATCAGCCCCAGCATTTT
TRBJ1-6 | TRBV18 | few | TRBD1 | CASSPQPGQGSSPLHF | TGTGCCAGCTCACCCCAACCGGGACAGGGGTCTTCACCCCTCCACTTT
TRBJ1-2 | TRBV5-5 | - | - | CASSLSGKANYGYTF | TGTGCCAGCAGCTTGTCGGGAAAAGCTAACTATGGCTACACCTTC
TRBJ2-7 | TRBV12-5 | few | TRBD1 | CASGPGQGAYEQYF | TGTGCTAGTGGCCCGGGACAGGGGGCTTACGAGCAGTACTTC